This TCR beta chain was recorded in a study of T-cell memory formation after mild COVID-19. Overall study context: TCR clusters were largely donor specific. Notes on the study in general: The CD4+ clones that contracted clustered mainly within CM and EM, and the CD8+ clones concentrated in EMRA.

Each CDR3 protein is one row after TCRdb ran MiXCR on the 5' RACE reads. The sample lists fewer than 450,000 distinct CDR3 sequences, roughly 24% seen once, with roughly 8.7% in the top ten. This clonotype has a handful of counts. Its antigen remains unknown. Germline lookup yields CDR1 DFQATT and CDR2 SNEGSKA (reference sequence). This CDR3 has 14 residues. Between the trimmed V and J ends, which lost 3 bases and 3 bases, there was a span of 12 bases. The TCR sequence derives from an adult woman who had mild COVID-19 (a few samples of this study predate the infection). Cell type and time point are not known. The source material was PBMCs or a T cell subset sorted from them (not recorded which). V is TRBV20-1 and J is TRBJ2-1; unclear D gene. CDR3: CSASVGGFYNEQFF. The CDR3 DNA is TGCAGTGCTAGTGTGGGCGGATTCTACAATGAGCAGTTCTTC.